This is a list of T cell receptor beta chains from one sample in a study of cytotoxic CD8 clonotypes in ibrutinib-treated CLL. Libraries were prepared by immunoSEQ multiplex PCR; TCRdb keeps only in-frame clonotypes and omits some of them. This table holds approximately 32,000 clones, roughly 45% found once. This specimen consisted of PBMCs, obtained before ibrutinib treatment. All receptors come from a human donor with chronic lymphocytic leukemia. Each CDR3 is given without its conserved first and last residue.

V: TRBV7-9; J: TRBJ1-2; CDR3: ASSLITTGGEGYT
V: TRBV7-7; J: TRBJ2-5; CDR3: ASSLGGSGGLQETQY
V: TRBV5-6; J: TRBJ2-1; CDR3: AGSQRWSSYNEQF
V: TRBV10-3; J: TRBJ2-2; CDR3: AISDGLSTGELF
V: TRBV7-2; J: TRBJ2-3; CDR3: ASSPSGADTQY
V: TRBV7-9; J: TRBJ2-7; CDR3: ASSLRGTGRREQY
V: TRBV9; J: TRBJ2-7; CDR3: ASSVVPTGKDEQY
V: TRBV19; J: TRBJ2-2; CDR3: ASSITSGGTGELF
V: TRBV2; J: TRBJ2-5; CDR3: ASSWDRGETQY
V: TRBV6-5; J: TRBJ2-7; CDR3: ASSPQRTNPYEQY
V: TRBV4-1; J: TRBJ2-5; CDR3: ASSPWGQLTQETQY
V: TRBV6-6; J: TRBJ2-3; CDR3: ASSYGTEADTQY
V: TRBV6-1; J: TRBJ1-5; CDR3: ASILDRAAQPQH
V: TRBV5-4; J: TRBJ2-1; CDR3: ASSFGFSSYNEQF
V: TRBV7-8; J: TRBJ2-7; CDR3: ASSLGTGLYEQY
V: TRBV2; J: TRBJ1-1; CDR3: ASSPRTGITEAF
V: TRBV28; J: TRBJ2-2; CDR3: ASSFATGELF
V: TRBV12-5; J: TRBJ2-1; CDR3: ASGWDSYNEQF
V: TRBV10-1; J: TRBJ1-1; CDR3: ASSVNRDTEAF
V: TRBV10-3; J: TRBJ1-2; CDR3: AISVSGGPPGSYGYT
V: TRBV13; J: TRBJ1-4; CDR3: ASSLLQGNEKLF
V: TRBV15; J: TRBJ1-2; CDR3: ATSRDEGHDYGYT
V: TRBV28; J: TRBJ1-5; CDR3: ASSLSTGRDNQPQH
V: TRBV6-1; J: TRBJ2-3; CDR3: ASSEWFGAGASTDTQY
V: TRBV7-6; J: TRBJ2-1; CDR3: ASSSTSGDNEQF
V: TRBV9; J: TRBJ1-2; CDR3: ASSPLGGAYGYT
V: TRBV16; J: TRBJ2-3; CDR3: ASSHPSGADTQY
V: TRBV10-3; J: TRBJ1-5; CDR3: AISEGIGRPNNQPQH
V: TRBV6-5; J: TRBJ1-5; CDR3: ASSPLDRRFQPQH
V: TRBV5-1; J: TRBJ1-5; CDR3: ASSLEAGGSNQPQH
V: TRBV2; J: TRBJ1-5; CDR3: ASKSDGGSQPQH
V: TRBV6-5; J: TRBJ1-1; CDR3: ASSYTGGPKNTEAF
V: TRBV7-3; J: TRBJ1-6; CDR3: ASSLKGGSSSPLH
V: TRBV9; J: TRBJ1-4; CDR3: ASSRGTLPTNEKLF
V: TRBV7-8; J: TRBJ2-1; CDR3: ASSLLRHGGGRLDEQF
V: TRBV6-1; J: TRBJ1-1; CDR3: ASSEAGGGEAF
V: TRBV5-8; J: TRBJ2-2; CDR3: ASSPTWVTGELF
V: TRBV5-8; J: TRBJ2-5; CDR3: ASSFGAGMGQETQY
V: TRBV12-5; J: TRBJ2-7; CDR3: ASGTGFFYEQY
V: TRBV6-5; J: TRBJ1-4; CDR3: ASRAGQTTNEKLF
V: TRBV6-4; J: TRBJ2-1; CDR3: ASSDAGGPGNEQF
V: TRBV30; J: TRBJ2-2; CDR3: AWRVERGTGELF
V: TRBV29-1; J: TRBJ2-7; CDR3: SVEDRWRGEQY
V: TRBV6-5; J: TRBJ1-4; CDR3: ASSRGQGGRGLF
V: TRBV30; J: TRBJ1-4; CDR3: AWSVRGREKLF
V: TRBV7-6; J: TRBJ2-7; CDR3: ASSLQGNEQY
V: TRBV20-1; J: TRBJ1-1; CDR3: SARDTGPAF